A single TCR beta chain is shown here with its context. This clone was recorded only once. Its antigen is currently not known. No base quality values were provided; no much bigger clone lies one nucleotide off. The immunoSEQ Assay, a bias-controlled multiplex PCR, was used to amplify TCRbeta CDR3 regions from genomic DNA. The authors' pipeline ran thus. The number of nucleated cells in each sample was estimated by amplification of reference gene primers within the assay. Sequence reads were collapsed and filtered to measure the absolute abundance of every unique TCRbeta CDR3 rearrangement. For each sample, productive Simpson clonality was calculated by taking the square root of Simpson's diversity index across productive rearrangements. Drawn from immuneACCESS, this table holds only the in-frame rearrangements with V and J called that TCRdb kept. Clones are partly lost; checked studies trace under half to an unresolved V gene and leave the rest unexplained. V, J and clone size are taken as reported in that table, and D and trimming were inferred from the DNA itself. This sample gives some 210,000 clones in total; 70% to 90% of them show up just once. 9.2% of the sample comes from the top ten.

Participants in the prospective study were enrolled through a virtual design, were aged roughly 18 to 90 years, and lived in roughly 24 United States geographic areas. In the prospective study, participants were assigned to cohorts based on the clinical history participants reported in a screening survey and a study questionnaire. Recovered participants in ImmuneRACE Cohort 3 were defined as having two consecutive negative NP/OP PCR tests, clearance from a healthcare professional, or resolution of symptoms. In the prospective study, whole blood, serum and a nasopharyngeal or oropharyngeal swab were collected from each participant by mobile phlebotomists. Participants in the prospective study had the option to provide additional blood draws and questionnaires over a 2-month period. Before DNA extraction, blood samples from the prospective study were shipped at room temperature or frozen. The entry originates in a study of blood T cell repertoires in COVID-19 (dated by TCRdb to 2018 to 2020). About the study as a whole: Samples from collaborators originated in the United States, Italy and Spain and spanned both the acute and convalescent phases of COVID-19. The prospective study material was composed of cDNA or gDNA derived from T cells, B-cell-depleted T cells, or PBMCs. The dataset comprised deeply sampled blood TCRbeta repertoires from subjects exposed to, actively infected with, or recovered from COVID-19. A freely available public database, intended as a resource for researchers studying the immune response to SARS-CoV-2, is where the repertoires were released. Samples came from the ongoing ImmuneRACE study (first 160 participants) plus 1,254 subjects from 6 global collaborators. A de-identified subject ID, COVID-19 status, age in years and sex were almost always included in the sample metadata. Where available, HLA class I and class II types were obtained from metadata supplied by the sample provider rather than from assay-based typing.

What the research found in general, with its limitations: The amount of clinical and demographic metadata varied by source and participant and was provided uncurated.

The sequence derives from a man aged 40-55 years who had recovered from COVID-19. Sequencing was carried out using PBMCs or T cells enriched from blood (not recorded which).

The DNA is TGTGCTAGTGGCTCTCTCAATGAGCAGTTCTTC. The encoded protein is CASGSLNEQFF. The chain was built from TRBV12-5 and TRBJ2-1; the D gene cannot be resolved reliably. The germline ends are 6 bases apart after V is trimmed by 6 bases and J by 6 bases. The CDR3 covers 11 residues, taking in both the cysteine and the phenylalanine. The kept DNA is CDR3 alone, 33 bases in frame from the first base. The germline V gene supplies CDR1 LGHNT and CDR2 FRNRAP.